Listed below are T cell receptor beta chains from one sample, sequenced in a study of T cell changes during pregnancy in multiple sclerosis. Method: immunoSEQ multiplex PCR; TCRdb's copy keeps in-frame clones and lacks some. The sample carries just under 85,000 clones, 91% recorded once. The sequencing here drew on peripheral blood, taken in the first trimester of pregnancy. The receptor set was obtained from a female donor with multiple sclerosis, enrolled in a pregnancy study. CDR3s include the opening cysteine and the closing phenylalanine or tryptophan. A D gene is named only where the DNA matches it firmly. A clone size is listed for some rows: how often the clone was seen (once, few, many), or a class if it is expanded.

V	D	J	size	CDR3	DNA
TRBV19	.	TRBJ1-1	.	CASSREQVVNTEAFF	TGTGCCAGTAGTAGAGAACAGGTCGTGAACACTGAAGCTTTCTTT
TRBV9	.	TRBJ2-3	once	CASSVVTDTQYF	TGTGCCAGCAGCGTAGTAACAGATACGCAGTATTTT
TRBV28	.	TRBJ2-4	.	CASSLLQAAKNIQYF	TGTGCCAGCAGTTTATTGCAGGCTGCCAAAAACATTCAGTACTTC
TRBV7-9	.	TRBJ1-3	.	CASSSYDSSGISSGNTIYF	TGTGCCAGCAGCTCATATGACAGCAGTGGGATATCCTCTGGAAACACCATATATTTT
TRBV5-1	TRBD1	TRBJ2-7	once	CASSPRTGVGQYEQYF	TGCGCCAGCAGCCCCCGGACAGGGGTTGGTCAGTACGAGCAGTACTTC
TRBV6-6	TRBD2	TRBJ2-3	.	CASSWTSGQDTQYF	TGTGCCAGCAGTTGGACTAGCGGACAAGATACGCAGTATTTT
TRBV5-4	.	TRBJ2-7	.	CASSLEQGYEQYF	TGTGCCAGCAGCTTGGAACAGGGCTACGAGCAGTACTTC
TRBV7-2	.	TRBJ2-7	once	CASSAGSLETYEQYF	TGTGCCAGCAGCGCGGGGAGTCTCGAAACCTACGAGCAGTACTTC
TRBV5-6	TRBD1	TRBJ1-1	.	CASSLGQAGNTEAFF	TGTGCCAGCAGCCTTGGACAGGCCGGGAACACTGAAGCTTTCTTT
TRBV5-4	TRBD1	TRBJ1-1	.	CASSFGGTDNTEAFF	TGTGCCAGCAGCTTTGGCGGGACAGATAACACTGAAGCTTTCTTT
TRBV5-4	TRBD1	TRBJ2-5	once	CASSLRYRGRETQYF	TGTGCCAGCAGCTTGCGGTACAGGGGGCGCGAGACCCAGTACTTC
TRBV11-2	.	TRBJ2-7	.	CASSLWTGGVSYEQYF	TGTGCCAGCAGCTTATGGACCGGCGGGGTCTCCTACGAGCAGTACTTC
TRBV5-6	TRBD2	TRBJ2-7	.	CASSLQIQGPGGEQYF	TGTGCCAGCAGCTTGCAGATACAGGGTCCGGGAGGGGAGCAGTACTTC
TRBV7-8	TRBD1	TRBJ1-2	.	CASSFTDRAYGYTF	TGTGCCAGCAGCTTTACGGACAGGGCTTATGGCTACACCTTC
TRBV2	.	TRBJ2-3	once	CASSEGPWGPDTQYF	TGTGCCAGCAGTGAAGGCCCCTGGGGGCCAGATACGCAGTATTTT
TRBV5-4	.	TRBJ1-3	.	CASSYGEQTGYPGNTIYF	TGTGCCAGCAGCTACGGAGAACAAACAGGTTACCCTGGAAACACCATATATTTT
TRBV5-1	TRBD2	TRBJ2-5	once	CASTATSGKETQYF	TGCGCCAGCACGGCGACTAGCGGGAAGGAGACCCAGTACTTC
TRBV6-1	.	TRBJ1-2	.	CASSEWGQGYYGYTF	TGTGCCAGCAGTGAATGGGGTCAGGGTTACTATGGCTACACCTTC
TRBV2	TRBD1	TRBJ1-1	.	CASRQGWNTEAFF	TGTGCCAGCAGACAGGGGTGGAACACTGAAGCTTTCTTT
TRBV10-3	TRBD2	TRBJ2-3	.	CAIRNQGLLADTQYF	TGTGCCATCAGGAATCAGGGACTACTCGCGGATACGCAGTATTTT
TRBV10-1	.	TRBJ2-1	once	CASLLSIGEISSYNEQFF	TGCGCCAGCCTTCTTTCGATCGGGGAAATAAGCTCCTACAATGAGCAGTTCTTC
TRBV11-3	.	TRBJ2-2	.	CASSLGGSNTGELFF	TGTGCCAGCAGCTTAGGGGGCTCGAACACCGGGGAGCTGTTTTTT
TRBV9	.	TRBJ2-5	.	CASSVEGGRGETQYF	TGTGCCAGCAGCGTAGAGGGGGGGCGGGGGGAGACCCAGTACTTC
TRBV18	.	TRBJ1-1	.	CASSASPVLNTEAFF	TGTGCCAGCTCAGCAAGCCCGGTGCTAAACACTGAAGCTTTCTTT
TRBV30	TRBD1	TRBJ1-4	.	CAWSDALTGREKLFF	TGTGCCTGGAGTGACGCCCTGACAGGGCGAGAAAAACTGTTTTTT